This is a list of T cell receptor beta chains from one sample in a study of T-cell reconstitution after alpha-beta-depleted transplantation in children. TCRdb re-analysed the PCR reads in MiXCR, keeping a single row per CDR3 protein. The sample lists about 300,000 distinct CDR3 sequences, 9.5% to 13% occurring once. Sequences were derived from PBMCs, sampled before TCRalphabeta/CD19-depleted stem cell transplant. These TCRs come from a boy under three years old with acute myeloid leukemia, due to receive a stem cell transplant. The CDR3 runs from the conserved cysteine through the conserved F or W.

v_call	j_call	cdr3_aa
TRBV20-1	TRBJ2-2	CSARGGPNTGELFF
TRBV10-3	TRBJ2-2	CASSERLAGVPANTGELFF
TRBV29-1	TRBJ2-1	CSARSGRAHNEQFF
TRBV11-2	TRBJ2-5	CASSLNPTGVEETQYF
TRBV7-2	TRBJ2-1	CASSLGRGPLRGQFF
TRBV20-1	TRBJ2-3	CSARWGFVTDTQYF
TRBV7-6	TRBJ2-3	CASSLVPAGSDTQYF
TRBV10-3	TRBJ2-3	CAISDVTSGTPGTDTQYF
TRBV7-3	TRBJ2-1	CASSLGLAVNEQFF
TRBV6-5	TRBJ2-5	CASILLARSKRETQYF
TRBV12-3/TRBV12-4	TRBJ2-7	CASSLGQFGVYEQYF
TRBV12-3/TRBV12-4	TRBJ2-1	CASSTGTGYNEQFF
TRBV27	TRBJ2-5	CASSFQRGTQYF
TRBV20-1	TRBJ2-3	CSARGTPPTDTQYF
TRBV5-6	TRBJ2-2	CASSLRGGRLNTGELFF
TRBV5-1	TRBJ2-1	CASSLTSGGLYNEQFF
TRBV12-3/TRBV12-4	TRBJ2-1	CASNRDRVYEQFF
TRBV6-5	TRBJ1-1	CASSYLRGLGNTEAFF
TRBV9	TRBJ2-1	CASSPPSGVYNEQFF
TRBV2	TRBJ2-2	CASKGITNTGELFF
TRBV20-1	TRBJ2-5	CSATQGGETQYF
TRBV6-5	TRBJ1-5	CASSFLDRVGQPQHF
TRBV12-3/TRBV12-4	TRBJ2-3	CASSPFGQGGDTQYF
TRBV28	TRBJ1-1	CASSLDRVFGEAFF
TRBV12-3/TRBV12-4	TRBJ2-2	CASSFSGRTGELFF
TRBV5-1	TRBJ1-3	CASSLVGARNTIYF
TRBV5-1	TRBJ2-1	CASSLLRGGRENEQFF
TRBV19	TRBJ2-7	CASSIELSSYEQYF
TRBV19	TRBJ2-1	CASLLYNEQFF
TRBV24-1	TRBJ2-1	CATSDLHTRQGKNNEQFF
TRBV4-3	TRBJ2-2	CASSRLPGQGTNTGELFF
TRBV12-3/TRBV12-4	TRBJ2-7	CASSPVGAGDQYF
TRBV5-5	TRBJ2-1	CASTPEGSEQFF
TRBV29-1	TRBJ2-3	CSVDLLRDTQYF
TRBV18	TRBJ2-7	CASSPGVRYEQYF
TRBV20-1	TRBJ2-7	CSASGVLSYEQYF
TRBV5-1	TRBJ2-5	CASSLNGVRETQYF
TRBV6-5	TRBJ1-2	CASSYTDRVGGYTF
TRBV28	TRBJ2-7	CASRRQGGAYEQYF
TRBV27	TRBJ1-2	CASSPTLYFYGYTF
TRBV28	TRBJ1-1	CASSSPPGEGDTEAFF
TRBV28	TRBJ2-1	CASSPWDYRMGYNEQFF
TRBV12-3/TRBV12-4	TRBJ2-3	CASSFFVSTDTQYF
TRBV20-1	TRBJ2-7	CSARDGLAGVYEQYF
TRBV5-1	TRBJ2-7	CASSSPGGIYEQYF